The 27 T cell receptor beta chains below come from one sample, sequenced in a study of CD8 T cells in Susac syndrome. Reverse transcription used 0.5 to 1 ug RNA and random hexamers. TCRdb re-called the immunoSEQ multiplex PCR reads with MiXCR, one entry per CDR3 protein. The sample yields approximately 220,000 distinct CDR3 sequences, 85% to 95% seen once. Material for sequencing was CD4+ T cells from PBMCs. The receptors shown here come from a human donor with multiple sclerosis.

This sequence joins TRBV20-1 and TRBJ1-6, with TRBD1 matching over 12 bases. This CDR3 is built from 16 residues. The trim removed 1 base at V and 8 bases at J, leaving 6 bases unmatched. Germline V gene sequence: CDR1 DFQATT, CDR2 SNEGSKA (reference sequence). CDR3 sequence reads: CSARVGTGGVDSPLHF. CDR3 nucleotides: TGCAGTGCTAGAGTGGGGACAGGGGGCGTTGATTCACCCCTCCACTTT.

The chain joins TRBV29-1 to TRBJ2-3, with D possibly being TRBD2 (6 bases). The CDR3 totals 11 residues. Germline CDR1 is SQVTM and CDR2 is ANQGSEA. V was pared by 8 bases and J by 2 bases, with 8 bases between. The CDR3 loop reads CSWDFTDTQYF. The CDR3 region has the DNA TGCAGCTGGGACTTCACAGATACGCAGTATTTT.

V is TRBV6-1 and J is TRBJ2-4, with 10 bases aligning to TRBD1. The CDR3 runs to 17 residues. The trim removed 6 bases at V and 0 bases at J, leaving 8 bases unmatched. In germline, CDR1 is MNHNS, CDR2 SASEGT. CDR3 region: CASSRDRGPLAKNIQYF. In DNA, the CDR3 is TGTGCCAGCAGCCGGGACAGGGGCCCTTTAGCCAAAAACATTCAGTACTTC.

In this sample, this clonotype turned up once. The chain carries TRBV7-9 and TRBJ2-7; D ambiguous. The length of the CDR3 is 12 residues. Trimming removed 6 bases at V and 0 bases at J, with 6 bases between. Germline lookup yields CDR1 SEHNR and CDR2 FQNEAQ (reference sequence). The CDR3: CASSQRSYEQYF. In DNA form, the CDR3 reads TGTGCCAGCAGTCAGCGCTCCTACGAGCAGTACTTC. The full variable domain, with the rest looked up from reference TRBV7-9 and TRBJ2-7, is DTGVSQNPRHKITKRGQNVTFRCDPISEHNRLYWYRQTLGQGPEFLTYFQNEAQLEKSRLLSDRFSAERPKGSFSTLEIQRTEQGDSAMYLCASSQRSYEQYFGPGTRLTVT.

This chain connects TRBV14 to TRBJ2-5; TRBD1 is a possible D gene (5 bases). The CDR3 length is 17 residues. Trimming pared 4 bases from V and 5 bases from J, leaving 23 bases between. Germline V gives CDR1 SGHDN, CDR2 FVKESK. The DNA of the CDR3 is TGTGCCAGCAGCCGGCCCCCCAGGGTCCAGGGAAGGGAGACCCAGTACTTC. It is translated as CASSRPPRVQGRETQYF.

The V and J genes are TRBV30 and TRBJ1-4; D gene uncertain. This CDR3 is built from 13 residues. V was trimmed by 2 bases and J by 7 bases, leaving 11 bases between them. Germline values: CDR1 GTSNPN, CDR2 SVGIG (reference sequence). The CDR3 DNA follows: TGTGCCTGGAGTCGACCCTCAGGTGAAAAACTGTTTTTT. Translating gives CAWSRPSGEKLFF. The full variable domain, with the rest looked up from reference TRBV30 and TRBJ1-4, is SQTIHQWPATLVQPVGSPLSLECTVEGTSNPNLYWYRQAAGRGLQLLFYSVGIGQISSEVPQNLSASRPQDRQFILSSKKLLLSDSGFYLCAWSRPSGEKLFFGSGTQLSVL.

The J gene is TRBJ2-7, the V gene TRBV5-1; perhaps D is TRBD1 or TRBD2 (5 bases each). Germline values: CDR1 SGHRS, CDR2 YFSETQ. Between the trimmed V and J ends, which lost 4 bases and 2 bases, there was a span of 16 bases. The CDR3 sequence is 15 residues long. CDR3 in DNA: TGCGCCAGCAGCCCCGGGACCCCCTCACCCTACGAGCAGTACTTC. Its translation is CASSPGTPSPYEQYF. The full variable domain, in which reference TRBV5-1 and TRBJ2-7 provide the parts outside the CDR3, is KAGVTQTPRYLIKTRGQQVTLSCSPISGHRSVSWYQQTPGQGLQFLFEYFSETQRNKGNFPGRFSGRQFSNSRSEMNVSTLELGDSALYLCASSPGTPSPYEQYFGPGTRLTVT.

This clonotype has only one observation. The chain carries TRBV5-4 and TRBJ1-6, with TRBD1 matching over 11 bases. Germline-derived CDR1 and CDR2 are SGHNT and YYREEE (reference sequence). The CDR3 loop spans 13 amino acids. J lost 14 bases, V lost 5 bases, and 6 bases had no gene match. CDR3 in amino acids: CASRQDRGRTLHF. The CDR3, as DNA: TGTGCCAGCAGGCAGGACAGGGGGCGAACCCTCCACTTT.

The chain has TRBV5-1 and TRBJ2-5; D may be TRBD2 (6 bases). This CDR3 comprises 14 residues. Trimming cost V 2 bases and J 5 bases, with 13 bases left between them. The germline V gene has CDR1 SGHRS and CDR2 YFSETQ. Here the CDR3 reads CASSFGGMGETQYF. The DNA of the CDR3 is TGCGCCAGCAGCTTCGGAGGGATGGGGGAGACCCAGTACTTC.

The chain has TRBV3-1 and TRBJ1-2; D unclear. This CDR3 comprises 15 residues. Germline V gene sequence: CDR1 LGHDT, CDR2 YNNKEL (reference sequence). The V end was cut by 1 base, the J end by 1 base, with 10 bases between. Here the CDR3 DNA reads TGTGCCAGCAGCCAAGCCCCGGGGATTAACTATGGCTACACCTTC. Encoded protein: CASSQAPGINYGYTF.

CDR3 sequence (DNA): TGCAGTGCTAACCCTGACGGACCGCTCACCTTC. Translating gives CSANPDGPLTF. The rearrangement uses TRBV20-1 and TRBJ1-2; no clear D gene. CDR3 length: 11 amino acids. Germline CDR1 DFQATT, CDR2 SNEGSKA (reference sequence). Trimming pared 4 bases from V and 13 bases from J, leaving 16 bases between.

The J gene is TRBJ1-4, the V gene TRBV7-9; D unclear. V gave up 5 bases and J gave up 4 bases, with 14 bases separating them. Per the germline V gene, CDR1 is SEHNR and CDR2 is FQNEAQ (reference sequence). This CDR3 comprises 15 residues. The CDR3, as DNA: TGTGCCAGCAGCACCCGGACGGCCGTTAATGAAAAACTGTTTTTT. Its protein product is CASSTRTAVNEKLFF.

The chain combines TRBV20-1 with TRBJ2-1; unclear D gene. The germline V gene has CDR1 DFQATT and CDR2 SNEGSKA (reference sequence). This CDR3 is built from 10 residues. The V end was cut by 6 bases, the J end by 6 bases, with 6 bases between. CDR3 coding DNA: TGCAGTGCAGAGCGCAATGAGCAGTTCTTC. It yields the protein CSAERNEQFF.

The chain couples TRBV5-1 to TRBJ1-6, with D possibly TRBD1 on 6 matching bases. V was shortened by 2 bases and J by 7 bases, with 13 bases between the two germline ends. The germline CDR1 and CDR2 sequences are SGHRS and YFSETQ. CDR3 length equals 15 residues. The CDR3 loop reads CASSLEGHGNSPLHF. DNA for the CDR3: TGCGCCAGCAGCTTAGAGGGACACGGGAATTCACCCCTCCACTTT.

The DNA of the CDR3 is TGTGCCAGCAGGCTGACGATTCTGGAGCAGTTCTTC. Residues: CASRLTILEQFF. The gene calls are TRBV6-6 and TRBJ2-1; D is unresolved. The CDR3 is 12 residues long. Deletions cut 6 bases from V and 10 bases from J, with 13 bases between. Germline V gene lookup returns CDR1 MNHNY and CDR2 SVGAGI (reference sequence).

The chain is built from TRBV29-1 and TRBJ2-1; D perhaps matches TRBD2 (6 bases). Germline loops: CDR1 SQVTM, CDR2 ANQGSEA. This CDR3 comprises 15 residues. Trimming left V 3 bases short and J 3 bases short, with 15 bases between. Written as DNA, the CDR3 is TGCAGCGTTGACGGTAGGACTACCAACTACAATGAGCAGTTCTTC. Protein: CSVDGRTTNYNEQFF.

CDR3 region: CASTVTDLNSPLHF. In DNA, the CDR3 is TGTGCCAGCACGGTGACAGACTTAAATTCACCCCTCCACTTT. V gene TRBV2 combines with J gene TRBJ1-6, with a weak D call TRBD1 (5 bases). Germline CDR1 reads SNHLY; CDR2 reads FYNNEI. The CDR3 is 14 residues long. V lost 7 bases, J lost 7 bases, and 14 bases lay in between.

The gene calls are TRBV20-1 and TRBJ1-6; D is unresolved. CDR1 and CDR2 from the germline V gene are DFQATT and SNEGSKA (reference sequence). This CDR3 contains 13 residues. DNA of the CDR3: TGCACCACAAAGGAGCGGGCTAATTCACCCCTCCACTTT. Translated: CTTKERANSPLHF.

The chain carries TRBV11-1 and TRBJ2-3; D gene ambiguous. The CDR3 is 15 amino acids. CDR1 is SGHAT and CDR2 is FQDESV in the germline V gene (reference sequence). V was clipped by 2 bases and J by 2 bases, with 11 bases between them. CDR3 sequence reads: CASSLFGQTTDTQYF. CDR3 DNA sequence: TGTGCCAGCAGCTTATTCGGGCAGACCACAGATACGCAGTATTTT.

The rearrangement links TRBV7-9 to TRBJ1-1, with 12 bases that match TRBD1. The V segment lost 4 bases and the J segment 1 base; nucleotides outside the gene matches: 1. The germline V gene has CDR1 SEHNR and CDR2 FQNEAQ (reference sequence). The CDR3 covers 15 residues. CDR3 nucleotides: TGTGCCAGCAGCTGGGACAGGGGGCGGAACACTGAAGCTTTCTTT. Translated: CASSWDRGRNTEAFF.

The chain carries TRBV12-3 or TRBV12-4 and TRBJ2-1; D unresolved. The V and J ends lost 3 bases and 6 bases respectively, with 9 bases between them. This CDR3 comprises 13 residues. CDR3 region: CASSFVSSNEQFF. The CDR3 DNA reads as TGTGCCAGCAGTTTCGTCAGCTCCAATGAGCAGTTCTTC.

The genes are TRBV27 and TRBJ1-6; D uncertain. The germline V gene has CDR1 MNHEY and CDR2 SMNVEV (reference sequence). The CDR3 runs to 13 residues. V was trimmed by 7 bases and J by 7 bases, leaving 11 bases between them. In DNA, the CDR3 is TGTGCCAGCAACCAAGGCGGGAATTCACCCCTCCACTTT. It specifies CASNQGGNSPLHF.

The chain carries TRBV29-1 and TRBJ1-1; D unresolved. This CDR3 has 15 residues. Germline CDR1 and CDR2: SQVTM and ANQGSEA. Between the trimmed V and J ends, which lost 4 bases and 3 bases, there was a span of 18 bases. This CDR3 reads CSVGVEPARDTEAFF. CDR3 DNA: TGCAGCGTTGGGGTAGAACCAGCGAGAGACACTGAAGCTTTCTTT.

V is TRBV20-1 and J is TRBJ2-2; the D is unclear. Trimming shortened V by 3 bases and J by 2 bases, and 7 bases separated the two germline ends. Germline assignment: CDR1 DFQATT and CDR2 SNEGSKA (reference sequence). This CDR3 is 13 amino acids long. This chain's CDR3 is CSASGRNTGELFF. CDR3 nucleotide sequence: TGCAGTGCTAGCGGGCGAAACACCGGGGAGCTGTTTTTT.

This clonotype has just one count. This rearrangement joins TRBV6-4 to TRBJ2-1; TRBD1 is a possible D gene (5 bases). With 3 bases removed from V and 12 bases from J, the gap between germline ends came to 15 bases. Germline CDR1 and CDR2: MRHNA and SNTAGT. The CDR3 covers 13 residues. The CDR3 DNA reads TGTGCCAGCAGTGAAGAAAGGGGTAGTCGGCAGTTCTTC. Its translation: CASSEERGSRQFF.

This chain uses TRBV19 with TRBJ2-1; 8 nucleotides match TRBD1. The junction had 2 bases not matched to a gene; V was cut back by 4 bases and J by 6 bases. CDR3 length: 13 amino acids. Germline V CDR1 and CDR2: LNHDA, SQIVND (reference sequence). The CDR3 region is CASSKDRVNEQFF. CDR3 DNA: TGTGCCAGTAGTAAGGACAGGGTCAATGAGCAGTTCTTC.

The chain uses TRBV29-1 and TRBJ2-3; TRBD1 might be the D (7 bases). Germline V gene lookup returns CDR1 SQVTM and CDR2 ANQGSEA. There are 17 residues in the CDR3. V was shortened by 6 bases and J by 6 bases, with 28 bases between the two germline ends. CDR3 nucleotide sequence: TGCAGCGTCCAGGCGTTGAGGCAGGGGGGAAGTGTTGATACGCAGTATTTT. Protein product: CSVQALRQGGSVDTQYF.